The 18 T cell receptor beta chains given below trace back to one sample, sequenced in a study of cytotoxic CD8 clonotypes in ibrutinib-treated CLL. The repertoire was sequenced with immunoSEQ multiplex PCR; TCRdb's copy has only in-frame clones and lacks some. The sample yields 76,000 or so clones, 83% seen once. The sample in question was PBMCs, obtained after 24 months of ibrutinib treatment. These TCRs come from a human donor with chronic lymphocytic leukemia.

This clone came up once. The CDR3 protein is CASSLYGTGEGGELFF. The CDR3 coding sequence is TGTGCCAGCAGCTTATACGGGACAGGGGAAGGCGGGGAGCTGTTTTTT. This chain links TRBV7-2 with TRBJ2-2; TRBD1 agrees at 10 bases. CDR3 size: 16 residues. Unmatched junction bases numbered 7, after V lost 2 bases and J lost 7 bases. Germline CDR1 reads SGHTA; CDR2 reads FQGNSA.

The V and J genes are TRBV7-2 and TRBJ2-2; TRBD1 matches 8 bases. The CDR3 covers 17 residues. Germline V CDR1 and CDR2: SGHTA, FQGNSA. Trimming at V came to 4 bases and at J to 4 bases, leaving 11 bases not matched to a gene. The CDR3 DNA reads as TGTGCCAGCAGCTCCTCACCGGACAGGGCTGTCACCGGGGAGCTGTTTTTT. This codes for CASSSSPDRAVTGELFF.

The chain is built from TRBV7-3 and TRBJ2-3; D not certain. The CDR3 covers 12 residues. Germline V gives CDR1 SGHTA, CDR2 FQGTGA. Trimming stripped 2 bases from V and 2 bases from J, with 2 bases between. This CDR3 reads CASSLDTDTQYF. CDR3 bases: TGTGCCAGCAGCTTAGACACAGATACGCAGTATTTT.

The chain is built from TRBV10-1 and TRBJ1-5; perhaps TRBD1 as D (5 bases). Trimming took off 2 bases at V and 4 bases at J, with 6 bases between the two ends. Germline V lookup: CDR1 WNHNN, CDR2 SYGVQD (reference sequence). CDR3 length: 13 residues. The DNA for the CDR3 is TGCGCCAGCAGTGAGGACAGAAATCAGCCCCAGCATTTT. It translates to CASSEDRNQPQHF.

The rearrangement links TRBV28 to TRBJ1-4; a weak D match, TRBD1 (5 bases). Germline CDR1 MDHEN, CDR2 SYDVKM. This CDR3 is built from 14 residues. Between the trimmed V and J ends, which lost 6 bases and 5 bases, there was a span of 13 bases. The CDR3 DNA follows: TGTGCCAGCAGGAAGGGGAATTTGAATGAAAAACTGTTTTTT. Its protein product is CASRKGNLNEKLFF.

The chain links TRBV5-5 to TRBJ2-7; 8 bases are shared with TRBD2. Germline-derived CDR1 and CDR2 are SGHKS and YYEKEE (reference sequence). The CDR3 is made up of 14 amino acids. Germline trimming cut 8 bases from V and 2 bases from J; bases unmatched to any gene: 9. This CDR3 is CARDRLARPYEQYF. CDR3 nucleotide sequence: TGTGCCAGGGACCGACTAGCGCGACCCTACGAGCAGTACTTC.

The chain employs TRBV27 and TRBJ2-7; possibly TRBD1 or TRBD2 for D (5 bases each). Germline V gene lookup returns CDR1 MNHEY and CDR2 SMNVEV (reference sequence). V shed 6 bases and J shed 1 base, with 16 bases lying between them. The CDR3 is 15 residues long. In DNA form, the CDR3 reads TGTGCCAGCAGCAAGGCGATCGGGGCTTCCTACGAGCAGTACTTC. Translating gives CASSKAIGASYEQYF.

This clone was seen only a few times. J is TRBJ2-1 and V is TRBV2; D call uncertain. Trimming took off 1 base at V and 8 bases at J, with 12 bases between the two ends. CDR1 and CDR2 from the germline V gene are SNHLY and FYNNEI. The CDR3 runs 14 residues. CDR3 coding DNA: TGTGCCAGCAGTGAAGTCCAACAATCTGATGAGCAGTTCTTC. Protein product: CASSEVQQSDEQFF.

This chain joins TRBV28 and TRBJ2-5; D perhaps matches TRBD1 (6 bases). This CDR3 is built from 15 residues. From germline, CDR1 is MDHEN and CDR2 SYDVKM. V was clipped by 1 base and J by 1 base, with 10 bases between them. Here the CDR3 reads CASSLYGDTQETQYF. The CDR3 region has the DNA TGTGCCAGCAGTTTATACGGGGACACCCAAGAGACCCAGTACTTC.

The chain employs TRBV28 and TRBJ1-1; D ambiguous. CDR1 is MDHEN, CDR2 SYDVKM, per germline. V lost 4 bases, J lost 0 bases, and 18 bases lay in between. The CDR3 has 17 amino acids. The CDR3, as DNA: TGTGCCAGCAGTTCCCGGAAACAGCGGCTGTTGAACACTGAAGCTTTCTTT. This encodes CASSSRKQRLLNTEAFF. The full variable domain, with the rest looked up from reference TRBV28 and TRBJ1-1, is DVKVTQSSRYLVKRTGEKVFLECVQDMDHENMFWYRQDPGLGLRLIYFSYDVKMKEKGDIPEGYSVSREKKERFSLILESASTNQTSMYLCASSSRKQRLLNTEAFFGQGTRLTVV.

The V gene is TRBV29-1, the J gene TRBJ2-1, with D possibly being TRBD1 (5 bases). V was trimmed by 7 bases and J by 3 bases, leaving 16 bases between them. The CDR3 contains 14 residues. Germline values: CDR1 SQVTM, CDR2 ANQGSEA. The CDR3 reads CSGLRPQGYNEQFF. CDR3 in DNA: TGCAGCGGCCTCCGACCCCAGGGCTACAATGAGCAGTTCTTC.

The rearrangement uses TRBV4-3 and TRBJ2-3; D gene uncertain. This CDR3 is 14 amino acids long. The V end lost 1 base, the J end lost 4 bases, and 9 bases lay between the germline ends. Germline CDR1 LGHNA, CDR2 YSLEER. The CDR3 DNA is TGCGCCAGCAGCCAAGGAGGCGATGCAGATACGCAGTATTTT. This encodes CASSQGGDADTQYF.

This chain connects TRBV7-7 to TRBJ2-1; no clear D gene. The CDR3 is 16 amino acids. Trimming shortened V by 4 bases and J by 1 base, and 14 bases separated the two germline ends. The germline V gene has CDR1 SSHAT and CDR2 FNYEAQ (reference sequence). The CDR3: CASSSRPRGSYNEQFF. In DNA form, the CDR3 reads TGTGCCAGCAGCTCCCGACCTAGAGGTTCCTACAATGAGCAGTTCTTC.

This chain joins TRBV5-4 and TRBJ1-2, with TRBD1 matching 10 bases. Looked up from germline, CDR1 is SGHNT and CDR2 is YYREEE (reference sequence). There are 15 residues in the CDR3. Losses at the gene ends were 2 bases for V and 7 bases for J; bases not matched to a gene: 8. The CDR3 is CASSFMGQGKGGYTF. DNA for the CDR3: TGTGCCAGCAGCTTTATGGGACAGGGGAAAGGTGGCTACACCTTC.

This clone is a singleton in its sample. This sequence joins TRBV15 and TRBJ2-2; D unresolved. V lost 6 bases and J lost 6, with 14 bases in between. This CDR3 is built from 14 residues. CDR1 and CDR2 (germline): LNHNV, YYDKDF (reference sequence). This CDR3 is CATSADLEAGELFF. Written as DNA, the CDR3 is TGTGCCACCAGTGCAGATCTTGAGGCCGGGGAGCTGTTTTTT.

V is TRBV30 and J is TRBJ2-5; 9 nucleotides agree with TRBD2. V shed 2 bases and J 2 bases; nucleotides not matched to a gene: 6. Germline V gives CDR1 GTSNPN, CDR2 SVGIG (reference sequence). This CDR3 is 15 amino acids long. CDR3 nucleotides: TGTGCCTGGAGTTACAAGACTAGCGGACAAGAGACCCAGTACTTC. Residues: CAWSYKTSGQETQYF.

The chain uses TRBV7-3 and TRBJ2-2, with D perhaps TRBD1 (6 bases). Germline loops: CDR1 SGHTA, CDR2 FQGTGA. The CDR3 totals 14 residues. V was trimmed by 5 bases and J by 8 bases, leaving 15 bases between them. CDR3 loop: CASSIQGIPGELFF. The CDR3 DNA sequence: TGTGCCAGCAGCATCCAGGGGATTCCGGGGGAGCTGTTTTTT.

The chain employs TRBV10-3 and TRBJ2-3; TRBD2 might be the D (6 bases). CDR3 size: 14 residues. Germline loops: CDR1 ENHRY, CDR2 SYGVKD. V lost 7 bases to trimming and J lost 4 bases, with 15 bases between them. The CDR3 DNA reads as TGTGCCATCACGGGGGAATCCGGGTCAGATACGCAGTATTTT. Translating it yields CAITGESGSDTQYF.